This entry concerns a single T cell receptor (beta chain). Its antigen is not known. The entry originates in a study of cytomegalovirus exposure and HLA in healthy donors. Overall study findings and caveats: Most sequenced TCRs were rare (though some public TCRs occurred in many donors).

PCR was performed using 60 Vbeta and 13 Jbeta primers. Using immunoSEQ multiplex PCR, the repertoire was profiled, and TCRdb retains in-frame clones only, with some absent. Among some 130,000 clones listed, around 85% were seen once. The sample was PBMCs. This TCR came from a woman in her fifties or sixties in good health and CMV-seropositive.

In nucleotides, the CDR3 is TGTGCCAGCAGCGTAGGGAGCGGGGGTGTCTACAATGAGCAGTTCTTC. Amino acids: CASSVGSGGVYNEQFF. The chain links TRBV9 to TRBJ2-1, with 8 bases lining up with TRBD2. V lost 0 bases, J lost 3 bases, and 5 bases stayed unmatched. Looked up from germline, CDR1 is SGDLS and CDR2 is YYNGEE. The CDR3 covers 16 residues.